Listed below are T cell receptor beta chains from one sample, sequenced in a study of cytomegalovirus exposure and HLA in healthy donors. Method: immunoSEQ multiplex PCR; TCRdb's copy keeps in-frame clones and lacks some. The sample has about 270,000 clones, under 80% seen once; the top ten hold about 2.1%. The sequenced sample consisted of PBMCs. These receptors all stem from a female donor in good health and CMV-seronegative. Each CDR3 is given with its conserved first and last residue. Fields, in order: J gene, D gene, V gene, clone size, CDR3 DNA, CDR3 protein. D genes are given only for firm matches. Not every row has a clone size; where given, it reads once, few, many or a size class.

TRBJ1-3	-	TRBV4-2	few	TGTGCCAGCAGCCAAGTACTCCAGGGGACTGGAAACACCATATATTTT	CASSQVLQGTGNTIYF
TRBJ2-7	-	TRBV7-8	-	TGTGCCAGCAGCTCTCGGAGGGGGCTAACCTACGAGCAGTACTTC	CASSSRRGLTYEQYF
TRBJ2-1	TRBD2	TRBV6-5	-	TGTGCCAGCAGACTACTAGCGGGAGGATCCAATGAGCAGTTCTTC	CASRLLAGGSNEQFF
TRBJ2-2	-	TRBV10-3	few	TGTGCCATCAGTGGACTAGACACCGGGGAGCTGTTTTTT	CAISGLDTGELFF
TRBJ2-3	TRBD1	TRBV9	few	TGTGCCAGCAGCGAACTCGGGGACAGTCTCCGAGCGGATACGCAGTATTTT	CASSELGDSLRADTQYF
TRBJ2-7	TRBD2	TRBV9	few	TGTGCCAGCAGCTTAGCGGGAGGGCCGTACGAGCAGTACTTC	CASSLAGGPYEQYF
TRBJ2-6	TRBD1	TRBV7-2	-	TGTGCCAGCAGACCGGGACAGGGTGTCAGCTCTGGGGCCAACGTCCTGACTTTC	CASRPGQGVSSGANVLTF
TRBJ1-1	-	TRBV6-5	few	TGTGCCAGCAGTTACTCGACTCTGAACACTGAAGCTTTCTTT	CASSYSTLNTEAFF
TRBJ2-1	TRBD1	TRBV13	-	TGTGCCAGCAGCCGAACCCCGACAGGGGAGGATGAGCAGTTCTTC	CASSRTPTGEDEQFF
TRBJ2-3	TRBD2	TRBV6-5	-	TGTGCCAGCTTCCGAGGGAGGGGAGATACGCAGTATTTT	CASFRGRGDTQYF
TRBJ2-1	TRBD1	TRBV6-5	-	TGTGCCAGCAGTAGGGACAGGGGGCAGTACAATGAGCAGTTCTTC	CASSRDRGQYNEQFF
TRBJ2-2	-	TRBV4-1	-	TGCGCCAGCAGCCCCAGACCCGCGGAAGCCGGGGAGCTGTTTTTT	CASSPRPAEAGELFF
TRBJ1-6	-	TRBV2	-	TGTGCCAGCAGTCCCCGGGACAACTATAATTCACCCCTCCACTTT	CASSPRDNYNSPLHF
TRBJ2-7	-	TRBV7-9	-	TGTGCCAGCAGCTCCGCCGGGATACTCTCCTACGAGCAGTACTTC	CASSSAGILSYEQYF
TRBJ1-4	-	TRBV2	-	TGTGCCAGCAGTTTCCAGGGGCAGACTAATGAAAAACTGTTTTTT	CASSFQGQTNEKLFF
TRBJ2-3	TRBD2	TRBV13	-	TGTGCCAGCAGCTTATGGCCCGGGGGGGGCAGTACAGATACGCAGTATTTT	CASSLWPGGGSTDTQYF
TRBJ1-1	-	TRBV11-2	-	TGTGCCAGCAGGACAGTGATGAACACTGAAGCTTTCTTT	CASRTVMNTEAFF